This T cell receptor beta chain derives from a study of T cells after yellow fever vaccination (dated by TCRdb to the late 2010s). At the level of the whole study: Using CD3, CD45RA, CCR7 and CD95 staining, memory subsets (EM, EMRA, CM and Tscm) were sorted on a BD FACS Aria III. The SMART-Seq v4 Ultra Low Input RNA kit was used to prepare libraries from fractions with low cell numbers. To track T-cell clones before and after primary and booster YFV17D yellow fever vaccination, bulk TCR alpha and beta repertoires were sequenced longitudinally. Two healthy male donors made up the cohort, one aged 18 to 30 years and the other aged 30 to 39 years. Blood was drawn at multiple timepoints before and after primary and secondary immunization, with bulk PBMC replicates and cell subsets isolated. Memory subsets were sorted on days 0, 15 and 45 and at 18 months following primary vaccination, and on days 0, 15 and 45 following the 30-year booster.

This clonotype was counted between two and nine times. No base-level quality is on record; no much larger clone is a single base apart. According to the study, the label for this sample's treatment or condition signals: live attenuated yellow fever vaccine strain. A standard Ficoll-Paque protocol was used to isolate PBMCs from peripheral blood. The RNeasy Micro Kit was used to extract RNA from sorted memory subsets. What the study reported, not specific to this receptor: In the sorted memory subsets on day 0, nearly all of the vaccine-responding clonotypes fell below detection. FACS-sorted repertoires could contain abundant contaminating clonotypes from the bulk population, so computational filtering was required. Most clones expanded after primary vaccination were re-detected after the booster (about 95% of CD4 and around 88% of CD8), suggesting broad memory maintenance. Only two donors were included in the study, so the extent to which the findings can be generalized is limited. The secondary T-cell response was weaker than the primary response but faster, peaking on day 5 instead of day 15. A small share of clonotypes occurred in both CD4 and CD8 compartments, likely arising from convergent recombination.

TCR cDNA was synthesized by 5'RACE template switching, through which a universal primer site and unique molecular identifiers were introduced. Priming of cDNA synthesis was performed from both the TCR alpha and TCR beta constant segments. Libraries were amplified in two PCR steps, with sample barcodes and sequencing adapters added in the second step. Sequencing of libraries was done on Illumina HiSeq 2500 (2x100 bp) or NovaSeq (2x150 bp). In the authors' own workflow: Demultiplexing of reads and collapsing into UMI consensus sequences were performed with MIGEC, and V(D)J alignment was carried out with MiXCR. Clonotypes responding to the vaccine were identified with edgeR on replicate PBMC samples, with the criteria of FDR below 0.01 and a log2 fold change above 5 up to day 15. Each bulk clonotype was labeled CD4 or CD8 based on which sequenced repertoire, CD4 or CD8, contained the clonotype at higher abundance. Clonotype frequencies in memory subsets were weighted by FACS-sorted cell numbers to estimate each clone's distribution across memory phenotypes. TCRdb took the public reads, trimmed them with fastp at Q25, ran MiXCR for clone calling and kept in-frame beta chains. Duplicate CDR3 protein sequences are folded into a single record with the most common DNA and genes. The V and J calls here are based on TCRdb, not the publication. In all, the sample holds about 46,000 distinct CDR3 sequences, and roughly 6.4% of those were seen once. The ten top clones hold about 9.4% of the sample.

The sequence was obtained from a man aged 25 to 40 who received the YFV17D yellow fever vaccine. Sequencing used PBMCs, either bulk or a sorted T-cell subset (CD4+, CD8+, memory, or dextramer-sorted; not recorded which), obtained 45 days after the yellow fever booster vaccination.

The nucleotide sequence is TGTGCCAGCTCACCAGCACTAGCGGGAGAACAGGAAGAGACCCAGTACTTC. Translated, it gives CASSPALAGEQEETQYF. The rearranged chain carries TRBV18 and TRBJ2-5; 11 bases in the junction line up with TRBD2. Relative to germline, V is missing 2 bases and J is missing 3 bases, with 8 bases of the junction outside any gene match. The CDR3 runs 17 amino acids, cysteine and phenylalanine included. Left in the record is the CDR3 DNA by itself, 51 bases read in frame from the first base. From the germline V gene, CDR1 is KGHSH and CDR2 is LQKENI.